This TCR beta chain was profiled in a study of T cell responses to AZD1222 COVID-19 vaccine. The V and J ends lost 4 bases and 5 bases, in that order; junction bases with no gene match: 9. CDR3 length: 16 residues. Germline lookup yields CDR1 MGHDK and CDR2 SYGVNS. Study-level findings and limits: A mostly white British donor set with more females was recruited, and clonal diversity was possibly underestimated. There were vaccine-associated CD4 TCRs across spike, dominant at 160-218 and 743-854. Recipients of two AZD1222 doses showed rising Spike-specific TCR breadth and depth.

There are a few counts of this clone. Its antigen remains unidentified. The assay was immunoSEQ multiplex PCR, and TCRdb's table has in-frame clones only and misses some. The sample lists 100,000 to 150,000 clones, about nine tenths occurring once. This receptor was taken from an adult who received the MenACWY meningococcal vaccine as a control. The J gene is TRBJ2-7, the V gene TRBV25-1, with 12 bases matching TRBD2. The sequencing here drew on peripheral blood, taken 28 days after the second dose of the MenACWY control vaccine. CDR3 sequence: CASSVASGRAFDEQYF. The CDR3 DNA is TGTGCCAGCAGTGTTGCTAGCGGGAGGGCCTTTGACGAGCAGTACTTC.